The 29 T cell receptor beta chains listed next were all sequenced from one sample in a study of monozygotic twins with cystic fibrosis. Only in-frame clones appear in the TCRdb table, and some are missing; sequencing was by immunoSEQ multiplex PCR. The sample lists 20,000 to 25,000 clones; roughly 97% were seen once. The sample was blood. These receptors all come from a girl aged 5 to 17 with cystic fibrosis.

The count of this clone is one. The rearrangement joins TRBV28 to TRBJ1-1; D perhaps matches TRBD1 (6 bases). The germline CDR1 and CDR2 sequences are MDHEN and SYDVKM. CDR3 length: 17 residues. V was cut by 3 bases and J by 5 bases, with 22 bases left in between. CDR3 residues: CASSFGGFGGGETEAFF. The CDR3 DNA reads TGTGCCAGCAGTTTTGGAGGTTTTGGGGGCGGGGAGACTGAAGCTTTCTTT.

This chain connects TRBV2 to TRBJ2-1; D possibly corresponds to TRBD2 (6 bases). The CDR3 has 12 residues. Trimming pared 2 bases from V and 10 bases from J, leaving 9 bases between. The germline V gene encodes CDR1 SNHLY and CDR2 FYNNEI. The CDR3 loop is CASSEYSGEQFF. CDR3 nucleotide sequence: TGTGCCAGCAGTGAATATAGCGGCGAGCAGTTCTTC.

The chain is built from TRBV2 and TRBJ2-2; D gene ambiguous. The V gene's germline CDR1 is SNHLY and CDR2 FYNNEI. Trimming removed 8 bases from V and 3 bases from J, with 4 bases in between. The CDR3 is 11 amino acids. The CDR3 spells CASADTGELFF. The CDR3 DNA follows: TGTGCCAGCGCGGACACCGGGGAGCTGTTTTTT.

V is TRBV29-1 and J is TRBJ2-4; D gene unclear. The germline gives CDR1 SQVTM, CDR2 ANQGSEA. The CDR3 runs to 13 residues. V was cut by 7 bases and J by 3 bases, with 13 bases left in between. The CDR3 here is CSASDAGKNIQYF. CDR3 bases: TGCAGCGCCTCGGACGCCGGCAAAAACATTCAGTACTTC. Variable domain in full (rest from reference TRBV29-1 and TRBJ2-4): SAVISQKPSRDICQRGTSLTIQCQVDSQVTMMFWYRQQPGQSLTLIATANQGSEATYESGFVIDKFPISRPNLTFSTLTVSNMSPEDSSIYLCSASDAGKNIQYFGAGTRLSVL.

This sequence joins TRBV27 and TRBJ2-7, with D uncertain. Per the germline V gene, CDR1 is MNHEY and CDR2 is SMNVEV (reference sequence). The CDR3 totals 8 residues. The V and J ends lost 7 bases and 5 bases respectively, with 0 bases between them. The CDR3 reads CASNEQYV. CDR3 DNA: TGTGCCAGCAACGAGCAGTACGTC.

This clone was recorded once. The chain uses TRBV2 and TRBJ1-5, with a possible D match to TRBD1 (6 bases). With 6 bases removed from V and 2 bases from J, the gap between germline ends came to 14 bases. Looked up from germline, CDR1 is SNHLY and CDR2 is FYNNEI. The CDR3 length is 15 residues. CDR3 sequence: CASRIGGAGNQPQHF. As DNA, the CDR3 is TGTGCCAGCAGGATAGGGGGGGCTGGCAATCAGCCCCAGCATTTT. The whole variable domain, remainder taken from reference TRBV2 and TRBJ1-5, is EPEVTQTPSHQVTQMGQEVILRCVPISNHLYFYWYRQILGQKVEFLVSFYNNEISEKSEIFDDQFSVERPDGSNFTLKIRSTKLEDSAMYFCASRIGGAGNQPQHFGDGTRLSIL.

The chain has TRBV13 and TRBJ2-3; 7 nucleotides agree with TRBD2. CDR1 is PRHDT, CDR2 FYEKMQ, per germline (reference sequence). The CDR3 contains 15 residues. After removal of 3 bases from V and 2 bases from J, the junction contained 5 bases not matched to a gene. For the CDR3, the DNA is TGTGCCAGCAGCTTTCGTCTAGCGGCCACAGATACGCAGTATTTT. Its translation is CASSFRLAATDTQYF.

This chain's CDR3 is CASRSTGSLNTEAFF. CDR3 nucleotides: TGTGCCAGCAGGTCAACCGGGAGTTTGAACACTGAAGCTTTCTTT. This chain connects TRBV7-9 to TRBJ1-1; unclear D gene. Germline V gene sequence: CDR1 SEHNR, CDR2 FQNEAQ (reference sequence). There are 15 residues in the CDR3. Trimming took off 6 bases at V and 0 bases at J, with 14 bases between the two ends.

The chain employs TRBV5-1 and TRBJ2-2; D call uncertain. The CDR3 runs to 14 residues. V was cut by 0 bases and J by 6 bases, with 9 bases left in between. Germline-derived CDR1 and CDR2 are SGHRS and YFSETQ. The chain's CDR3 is CASSLAAFAGELFF. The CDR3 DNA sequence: TGCGCCAGCAGCTTGGCCGCGTTTGCCGGGGAGCTGTTTTTT.

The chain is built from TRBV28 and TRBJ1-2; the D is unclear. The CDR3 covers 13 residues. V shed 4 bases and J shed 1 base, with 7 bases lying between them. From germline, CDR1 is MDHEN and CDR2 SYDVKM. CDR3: CASSSGVNYGYTF. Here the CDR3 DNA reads TGTGCCAGCAGTTCCGGGGTTAACTATGGCTACACCTTC.

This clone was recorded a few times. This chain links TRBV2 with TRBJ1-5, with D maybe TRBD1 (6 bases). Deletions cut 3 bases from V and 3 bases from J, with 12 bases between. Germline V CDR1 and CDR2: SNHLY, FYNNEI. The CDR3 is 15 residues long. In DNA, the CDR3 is TGTGCCAGCAGTGACCTCGCAGGGGTCAATCAGCCCCAGCATTTT. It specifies CASSDLAGVNQPQHF.

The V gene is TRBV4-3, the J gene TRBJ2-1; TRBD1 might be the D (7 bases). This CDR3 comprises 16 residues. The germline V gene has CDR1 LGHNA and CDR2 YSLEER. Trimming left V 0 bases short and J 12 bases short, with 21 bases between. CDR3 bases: TGCGCCAGCAGCCAAGATCTTCGCGGGACAGCAAGCGGGCAGTTCTTC. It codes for CASSQDLRGTASGQFF.

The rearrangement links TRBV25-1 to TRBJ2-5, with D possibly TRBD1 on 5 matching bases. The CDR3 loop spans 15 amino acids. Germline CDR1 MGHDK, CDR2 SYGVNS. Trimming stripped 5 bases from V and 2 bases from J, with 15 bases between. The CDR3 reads CASSPLQGNQETQYF. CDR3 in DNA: TGTGCCAGCAGTCCGCTTCAGGGAAATCAAGAGACCCAGTACTTC.

The CDR3 reads CASSPDRVGPYEQYF. CDR3 nucleotides: TGTGCCAGCAGTCCCGACCGGGTCGGACCCTACGAGCAGTACTTC. The genes are TRBV6-1 and TRBJ2-7; D gene unclear. The CDR3 length is 15 residues. The germline V gene encodes CDR1 MNHNS and CDR2 SASEGT. Trimming shortened V by 5 bases and J by 2 bases, and 16 bases separated the two germline ends.

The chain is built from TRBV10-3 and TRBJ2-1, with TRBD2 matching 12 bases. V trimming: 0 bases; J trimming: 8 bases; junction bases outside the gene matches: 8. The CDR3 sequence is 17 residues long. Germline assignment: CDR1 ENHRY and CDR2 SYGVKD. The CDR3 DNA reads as TGTGCCATCAGTGAGTCCCTGACTAGCGGGAGCCGAGATGAGCAGTTCTTC. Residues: CAISESLTSGSRDEQFF.

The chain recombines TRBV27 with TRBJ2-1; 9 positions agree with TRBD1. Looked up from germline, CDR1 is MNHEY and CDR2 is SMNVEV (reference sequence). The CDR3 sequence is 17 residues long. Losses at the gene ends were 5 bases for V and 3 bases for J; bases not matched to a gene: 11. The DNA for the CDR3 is TGTGCCAGCAGTCCCACTACAGGGGGCTGGTTCTACAATGAGCAGTTCTTC. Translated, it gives CASSPTTGGWFYNEQFF.

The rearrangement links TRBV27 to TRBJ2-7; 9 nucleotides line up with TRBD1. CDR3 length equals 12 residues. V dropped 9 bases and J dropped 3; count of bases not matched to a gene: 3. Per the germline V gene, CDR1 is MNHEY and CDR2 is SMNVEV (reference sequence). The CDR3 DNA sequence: TGTGCCAGGAGGGACAGGGACTACGAGCAGTACGTC. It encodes CARRDRDYEQYV.

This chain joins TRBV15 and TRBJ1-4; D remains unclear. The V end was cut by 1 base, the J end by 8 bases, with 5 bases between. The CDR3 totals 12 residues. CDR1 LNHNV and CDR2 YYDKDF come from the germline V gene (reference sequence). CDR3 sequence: CATSRGKEKLFF. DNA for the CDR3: TGTGCCACCAGCAGAGGCAAGGAAAAACTGTTTTTT.

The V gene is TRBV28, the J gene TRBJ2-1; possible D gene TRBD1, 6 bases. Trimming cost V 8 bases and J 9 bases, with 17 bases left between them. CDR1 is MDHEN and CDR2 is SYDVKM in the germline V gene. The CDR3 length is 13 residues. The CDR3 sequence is CASSVKGVGEQFF. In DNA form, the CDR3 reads TGTGCCAGCTCGGTTAAGGGGGTCGGTGAGCAGTTCTTC.

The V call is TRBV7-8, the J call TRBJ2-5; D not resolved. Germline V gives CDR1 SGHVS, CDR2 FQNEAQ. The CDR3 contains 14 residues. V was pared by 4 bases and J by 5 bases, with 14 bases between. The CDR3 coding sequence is TGTGCCAGCAGCTCCCGGGTCGAGTGGGAGACCCAGTACTTC. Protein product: CASSSRVEWETQYF.

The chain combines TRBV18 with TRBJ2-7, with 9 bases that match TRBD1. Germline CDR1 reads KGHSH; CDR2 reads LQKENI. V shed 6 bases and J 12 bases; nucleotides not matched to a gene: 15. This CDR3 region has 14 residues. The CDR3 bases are TGTGCCAGCTCCCTCGGACAGGGGAGATCTTCCCTGTACTTC. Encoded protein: CASSLGQGRSSLYF.

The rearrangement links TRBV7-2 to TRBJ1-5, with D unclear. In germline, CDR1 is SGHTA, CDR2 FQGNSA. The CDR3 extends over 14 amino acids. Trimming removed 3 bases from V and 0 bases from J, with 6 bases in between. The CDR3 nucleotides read TGTGCCAGCAGCTTGTTTGATAGCAATCAGCCCCAGCATTTT. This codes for CASSLFDSNQPQHF.

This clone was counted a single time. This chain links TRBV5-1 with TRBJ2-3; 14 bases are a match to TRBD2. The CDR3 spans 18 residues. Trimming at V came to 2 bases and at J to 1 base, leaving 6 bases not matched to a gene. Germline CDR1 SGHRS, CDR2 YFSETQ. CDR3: CASSFRGTSGSGTDTQYF. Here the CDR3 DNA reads TGCGCCAGCAGCTTCCGCGGGACTAGCGGGAGCGGCACAGATACGCAGTATTTT.

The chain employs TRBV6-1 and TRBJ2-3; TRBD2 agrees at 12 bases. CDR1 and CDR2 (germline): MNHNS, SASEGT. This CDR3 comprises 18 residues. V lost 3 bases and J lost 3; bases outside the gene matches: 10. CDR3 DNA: TGTGCCAGCAGTGATAAGACTAGCGGGAGAAGTTTAACAGATACGCAGTATTTT. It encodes CASSDKTSGRSLTDTQYF.

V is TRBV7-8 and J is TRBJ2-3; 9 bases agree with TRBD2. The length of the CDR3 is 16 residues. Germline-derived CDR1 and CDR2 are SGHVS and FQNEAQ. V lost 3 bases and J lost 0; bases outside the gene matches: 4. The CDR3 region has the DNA TGTGCCAGCAGCTTGGGCGGGAGGGCTAGCACAGATACGCAGTATTTT. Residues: CASSLGGRASTDTQYF. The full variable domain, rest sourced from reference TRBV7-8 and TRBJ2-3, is GAGVSQSPRYKVAKRGQDVALRCDPISGHVSLFWYQQALGQGPEFLTYFQNEAQLDKSGLPSDRFFAERPEGSVSTLKIQRTQQEDSAVYLCASSLGGRASTDTQYFGPGTRLTVL.

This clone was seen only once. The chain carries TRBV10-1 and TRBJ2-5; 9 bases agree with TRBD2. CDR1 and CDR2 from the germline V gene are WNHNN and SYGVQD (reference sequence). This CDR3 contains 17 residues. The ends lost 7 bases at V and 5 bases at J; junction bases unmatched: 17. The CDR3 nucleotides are TGCGCCAGCACCTGGTTTTTCGAGGGCGGGAGGGTGGAGACCCAGTACTTC. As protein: CASTWFFEGGRVETQYF.

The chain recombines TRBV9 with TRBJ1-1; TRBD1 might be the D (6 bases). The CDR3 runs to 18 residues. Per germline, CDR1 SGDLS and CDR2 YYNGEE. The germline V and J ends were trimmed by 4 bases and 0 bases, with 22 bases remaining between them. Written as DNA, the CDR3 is TGTGCCAGCAGCCCAACCGGGGGGCCCCAGGCCATGAACACTGAAGCTTTCTTT. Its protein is CASSPTGGPQAMNTEAFF.

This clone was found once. In DNA form, the CDR3 reads TGTGCCAGCAAGCCGACTAGCGGTCGGTACGAGCAGTACTTC. It encodes CASKPTSGRYEQYF. The V gene is TRBV2, the J gene TRBJ2-7; 9 bases map to TRBD2. This CDR3 contains 14 residues. Trimming removed 7 bases from V and 4 bases from J; junction bases left unmatched: 8. Germline CDR1 and CDR2: SNHLY and FYNNEI.

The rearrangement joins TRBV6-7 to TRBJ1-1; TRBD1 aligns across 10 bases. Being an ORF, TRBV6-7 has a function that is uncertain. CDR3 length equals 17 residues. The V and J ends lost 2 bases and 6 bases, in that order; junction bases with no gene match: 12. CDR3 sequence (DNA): TGTGCCAGCAGTTACCTGGGGGGACAGGGGTTAACTTCTGAAGCTTTCTTT. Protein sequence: CASSYLGGQGLTSEAFF.